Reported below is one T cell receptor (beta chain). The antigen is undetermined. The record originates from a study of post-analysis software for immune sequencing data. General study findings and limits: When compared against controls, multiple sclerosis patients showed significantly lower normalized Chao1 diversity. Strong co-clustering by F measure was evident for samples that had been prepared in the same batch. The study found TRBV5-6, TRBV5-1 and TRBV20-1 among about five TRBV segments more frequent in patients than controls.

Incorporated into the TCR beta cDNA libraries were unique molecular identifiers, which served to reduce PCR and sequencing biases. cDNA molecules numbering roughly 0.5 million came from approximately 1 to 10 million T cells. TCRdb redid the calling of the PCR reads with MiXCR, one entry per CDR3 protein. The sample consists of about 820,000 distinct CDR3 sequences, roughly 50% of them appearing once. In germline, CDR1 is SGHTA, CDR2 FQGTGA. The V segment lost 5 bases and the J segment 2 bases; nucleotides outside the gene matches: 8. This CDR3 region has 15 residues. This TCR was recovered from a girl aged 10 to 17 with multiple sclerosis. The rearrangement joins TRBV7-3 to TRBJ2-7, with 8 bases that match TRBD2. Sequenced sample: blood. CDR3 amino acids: CASSPGGFGAYEQYF. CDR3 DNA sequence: TGTGCCAGCAGCCCGGGGGGGTTTGGTGCCTACGAGCAGTACTTC.